Presented here are 10 T cell receptor beta chains from one specimen sequenced in a study of blood T cell repertoires in COVID-19. Profiling relied on immunoSEQ multiplex PCR, and the TCRdb table lists in-frame clones only, not all of them. The sample records around 50,000 clones, around 92% being singletons. Specimen: peripheral blood. All receptors come from a human donor in a cohort sampled during active COVID-19.

V and J are TRBV4-1 and TRBJ2-3; 8 bases align to TRBD2. The J segment lost 4 bases and the V segment lost 5 bases, leaving 8 bases of the junction unmatched. The CDR3 runs to 15 residues. Germline CDR1 and CDR2: MGHRA and YSYEKL. The CDR3 nucleotides read TGCGCCAGCAGCTGGGGACTAGGCATGGCAGATACGCAGTATTTT. Its protein product is CASSWGLGMADTQYF.

This chain links TRBV2 with TRBJ2-3; TRBD1 matches 9 bases. The J segment lost 3 bases and the V segment lost 3 bases, leaving 4 bases of the junction unmatched. Looked up from germline, CDR1 is SNHLY and CDR2 is FYNNEI. The CDR3 has 15 amino acids. The CDR3 DNA reads as TGTGCCAGCAGTGAGGACAGGGGACATACAGATACGCAGTATTTT. Residues: CASSEDRGHTDTQYF.

V is TRBV7-3 and J is TRBJ2-1, with 8 bases identical to TRBD1. Losses at the gene ends were 8 bases for V and 7 bases for J; bases not matched to a gene: 7. CDR1 is SGHTA, CDR2 FQGTGA, per germline. This CDR3 region has 13 residues. CDR3 DNA: TGTGCCAGCGGGACAGGCCCTCTTAATGAGCAGTTCTTC. The encoded protein is CASGTGPLNEQFF.

The V call is TRBV20-1, the J call TRBJ2-3; 9 nucleotides align to TRBD1. The germline gives CDR1 DFQATT, CDR2 SNEGSKA (reference sequence). After removal of 3 bases from V and 5 bases from J, the junction contained 9 bases not matched to a gene. The CDR3 loop spans 15 amino acids. CDR3 DNA sequence: TGCAGTGCTAGTGGACAGGGGTTTGGGGGAGATACGCAGTATTTT. Translating it yields CSASGQGFGGDTQYF.

The rearrangement links TRBV4-1 to TRBJ2-4; 7 bases are shared with TRBD2. The CDR3 extends over 18 amino acids. Germline V gene sequence: CDR1 MGHRA, CDR2 YSYEKL. After removal of 4 bases from V and 9 bases from J, the junction contained 21 bases not matched to a gene. The DNA of the CDR3 is TGCGCCAGCAGCCCCCTCTCCGTCGGGCGGGGGTGGAGAGGCATTCAGTACTTC. Its translation is CASSPLSVGRGWRGIQYF.

This chain links TRBV7-9 with TRBJ2-7, with D hard to call. Germline V gene data show CDR1 as SEHNR and CDR2 as FQNEAQ (reference sequence). Trimming pared 1 base from V and 0 bases from J, leaving 13 bases between. This CDR3 is built from 16 residues. CDR3: CASSLGFGIPSYEQYF. For the CDR3, the DNA is TGTGCCAGCAGCTTAGGATTTGGCATCCCCTCCTACGAGCAGTACTTC.

The sample holds a few counts of this clone. This rearrangement joins TRBV4-1 to TRBJ2-1; D remains unclear. Looked up from germline, CDR1 is MGHRA and CDR2 is YSYEKL. Trimming removed 1 base from V and 3 bases from J, with 7 bases in between. The length of the CDR3 is 14 residues. The CDR3 protein is CASSQGGSYNEQFF. The DNA of the CDR3 is TGCGCCAGCAGCCAAGGCGGCAGCTACAATGAGCAGTTCTTC.

The chain links TRBV5-4 to TRBJ1-1, with 8 bases matching TRBD1. The CDR3 has 15 residues. Germline V gene lookup returns CDR1 SGHNT and CDR2 YYREEE (reference sequence). Trimming took 3 bases from V and 5 from J; bases not matched to a gene: 9. The CDR3 is CASSSTQGAGTEAFF. In DNA form, the CDR3 reads TGTGCCAGCAGCTCTACTCAGGGGGCGGGAACTGAAGCTTTCTTT.

The V gene is TRBV28, the J gene TRBJ1-5; D possibly corresponds to TRBD1 (5 bases). This CDR3 is 15 amino acids long. V was clipped by 2 bases and J by 3 bases, with 11 bases between them. The germline CDR1 and CDR2 sequences are MDHEN and SYDVKM. CDR3 bases: TGTGCCAGCAGTTTAGACGACAGTGACAATCAGCCCCAGCATTTT. It specifies CASSLDDSDNQPQHF.

This chain connects TRBV4-2 to TRBJ1-5; 7 bases align to TRBD1. Germline V gives CDR1 LGHNA, CDR2 YNFKEQ. CDR3 size: 16 residues. The V gene end was trimmed by 1 base and the J gene end by 1 base; junction bases not matched to a gene: 4. The DNA of the CDR3 is TGTGCCAGCAGCCAAGTAGACAGGGTGAGCAATCAGCCCCAGCATTTT. It yields the protein CASSQVDRVSNQPQHF.